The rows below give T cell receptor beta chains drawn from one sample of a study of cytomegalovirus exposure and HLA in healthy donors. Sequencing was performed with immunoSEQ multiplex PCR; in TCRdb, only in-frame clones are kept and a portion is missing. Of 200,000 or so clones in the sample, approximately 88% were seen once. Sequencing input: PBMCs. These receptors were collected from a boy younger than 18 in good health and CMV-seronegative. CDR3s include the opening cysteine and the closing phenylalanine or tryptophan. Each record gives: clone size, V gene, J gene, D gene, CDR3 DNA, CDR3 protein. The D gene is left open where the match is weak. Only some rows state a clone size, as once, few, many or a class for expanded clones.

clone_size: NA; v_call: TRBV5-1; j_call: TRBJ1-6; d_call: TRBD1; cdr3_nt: TGCGCCAGCAGGGACACCGGGACAGGGGATTCACCCCTCCACTTT; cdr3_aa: CASRDTGTGDSPLHF
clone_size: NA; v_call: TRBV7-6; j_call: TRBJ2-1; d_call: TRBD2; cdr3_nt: TGTGCCAGCAGCCCCCGGGACTATAACAATGAGCAGTTCTTC; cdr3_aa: CASSPRDYNNEQFF
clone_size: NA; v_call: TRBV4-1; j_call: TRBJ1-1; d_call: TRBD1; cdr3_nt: TGCGCCAGCAGCCACCGAACCGGTCAGGCCGGGACAGGTTGGGGGGAAGCTTTCTTT; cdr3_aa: CASSHRTGQAGTGWGEAFF
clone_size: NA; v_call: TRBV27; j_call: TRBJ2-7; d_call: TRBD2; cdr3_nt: TGTGCCAGCAGTGAGGCGGGGGGGTCCCACGAGCAGTACTTC; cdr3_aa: CASSEAGGSHEQYF
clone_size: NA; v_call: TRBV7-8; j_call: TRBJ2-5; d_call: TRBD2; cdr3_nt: TGTGCCAGCACCCCCGGACTAGCGGGAGGAGGCGGAGCCGCAGGGACCCAGTACTTC; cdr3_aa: CASTPGLAGGGGAAGTQYF
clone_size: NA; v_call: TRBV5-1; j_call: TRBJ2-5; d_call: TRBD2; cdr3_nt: TGCGCCAGCAGCCGGAGCGGGGGGGGAGAGACCCAGTACTTC; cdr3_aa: CASSRSGGGETQYF
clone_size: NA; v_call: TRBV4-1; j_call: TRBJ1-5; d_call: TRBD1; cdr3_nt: TGCGCCAGCAGCCCAGGGGGGACTGAAGCTTGGCCCCAGCATTTT; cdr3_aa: CASSPGGTEAWPQHF
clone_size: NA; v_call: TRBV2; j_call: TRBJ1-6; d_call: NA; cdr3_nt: TGTGCCAGCACAACGTACAGGTCCTCACCCCTCCACTTT; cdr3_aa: CASTTYRSSPLHF
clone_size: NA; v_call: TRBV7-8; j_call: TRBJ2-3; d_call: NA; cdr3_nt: TGTGCCAGCAGCTTAGGGAGGCGGGATACCACAGATACGCAGTATTTT; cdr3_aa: CASSLGRRDTTDTQYF
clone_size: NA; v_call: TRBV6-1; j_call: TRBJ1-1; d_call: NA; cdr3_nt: TGTGCCAGCAGTGAAGGGGGCGGGATAACTGAAGCTTTCTTT; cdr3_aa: CASSEGGGITEAFF
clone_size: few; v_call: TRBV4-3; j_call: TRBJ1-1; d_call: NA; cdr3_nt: TGCGCCAGCAGCCAAGATCTCAGGCTACTGAACACTGAAGCTTTCTTT; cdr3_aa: CASSQDLRLLNTEAFF
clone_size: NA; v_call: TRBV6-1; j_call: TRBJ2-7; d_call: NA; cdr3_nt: TGTGCCAGCAGTGAAGTAGGGGGGGCCTACGAGCAGTACTTC; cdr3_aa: CASSEVGGAYEQYF
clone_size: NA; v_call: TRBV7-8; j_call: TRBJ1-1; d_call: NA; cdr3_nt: TGTGCCAGCAGCCCCGGGAAGGGAAACACTGAAGCTTTCTTT; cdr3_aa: CASSPGKGNTEAFF
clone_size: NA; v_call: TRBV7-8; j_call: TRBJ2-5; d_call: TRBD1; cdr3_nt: TGTGCCAGCAGCCTCCTGGGACAGGAAGAGACCCAGTACTTC; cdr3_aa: CASSLLGQEETQYF
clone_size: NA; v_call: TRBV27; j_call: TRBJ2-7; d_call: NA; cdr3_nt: TGTGCCAGCTGTCTGGGTGGGGGGACCTCCGAGCAGTACTTC; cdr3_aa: CASCLGGGTSEQYF
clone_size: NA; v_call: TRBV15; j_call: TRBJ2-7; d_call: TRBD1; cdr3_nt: TGTGCCACCAGCAAGAGCGACAGGGACCCAATCTACGAGCAGTACTTC; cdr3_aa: CATSKSDRDPIYEQYF
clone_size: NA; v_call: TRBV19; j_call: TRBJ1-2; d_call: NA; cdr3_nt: TGTGCCAGTACCGAAAATGGGGCAGCTAACTATGGCTACACCTTC; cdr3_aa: CASTENGAANYGYTF
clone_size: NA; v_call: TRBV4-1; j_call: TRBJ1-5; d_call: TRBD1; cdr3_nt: TGCGCCAGCAGCCAACCGGGACAGCGACATCAGCCCCAGCATTTT; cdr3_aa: CASSQPGQRHQPQHF
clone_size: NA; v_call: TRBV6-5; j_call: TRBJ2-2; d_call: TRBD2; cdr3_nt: TGTGCCAGCGACCGACTAGCGGGGGCCGGGGAGCTGTTTTTT; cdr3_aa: CASDRLAGAGELFF
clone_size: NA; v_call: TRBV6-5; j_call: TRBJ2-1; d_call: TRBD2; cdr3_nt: TGTGCCAGCAGTCGACCGGGACTAGCATTCCATGAGCAGTTCTTC; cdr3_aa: CASSRPGLAFHEQFF
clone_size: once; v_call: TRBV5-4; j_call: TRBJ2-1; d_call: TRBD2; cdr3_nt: TGTGCCAGCAGCTCCGGGGTTCCCGGGAGGGCCCCGGAGTTCTTC; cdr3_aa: CASSSGVPGRAPEFF
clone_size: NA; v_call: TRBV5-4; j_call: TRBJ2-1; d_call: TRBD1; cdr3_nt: TGTGCCAGCAGCTTGGCCCGGACAGGGTCGGTCAATGAGCAGTTCTTC; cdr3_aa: CASSLARTGSVNEQFF
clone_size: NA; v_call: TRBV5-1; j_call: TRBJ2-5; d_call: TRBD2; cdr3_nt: TGCGCCAGCAGCGTAGGTAGCGGGAGGGCGGAAGAGACCCAGTACTTC; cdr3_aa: CASSVGSGRAEETQYF
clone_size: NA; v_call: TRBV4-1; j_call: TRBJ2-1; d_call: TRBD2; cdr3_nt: TGCGCCAGCAGAGGACTAGCGGGAGTGCATGAGCAGTTCTTC; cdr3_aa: CASRGLAGVHEQFF
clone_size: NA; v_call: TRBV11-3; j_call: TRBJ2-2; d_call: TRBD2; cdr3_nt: TGTGCCAGCAGCTTAAGCGGGAGCGGAAAGAACACCGGGGAGCTGTTTTTT; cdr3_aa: CASSLSGSGKNTGELFF
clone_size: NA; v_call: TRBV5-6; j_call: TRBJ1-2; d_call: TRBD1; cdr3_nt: TGTGCCAGCATGGGACAGGACTATGGCTACACCTTC; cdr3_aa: CASMGQDYGYTF
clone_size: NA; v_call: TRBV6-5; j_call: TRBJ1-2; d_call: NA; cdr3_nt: TGTGCCAGCAGAGACGACACAGGGAGCCGAGGGGGCTACACCTTC; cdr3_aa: CASRDDTGSRGGYTF
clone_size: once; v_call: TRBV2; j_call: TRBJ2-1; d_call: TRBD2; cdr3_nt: TGTGCCAGCGAGGGGGTAGCGGGGGGACTCTACAATGAGCAGTTCTTC; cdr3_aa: CASEGVAGGLYNEQFF
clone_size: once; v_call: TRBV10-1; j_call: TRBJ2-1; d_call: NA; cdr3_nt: TGCGCCAGCAGTGGTGAAGGGGGGGTGGGTAATGAGCAGTTCTTC; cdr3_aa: CASSGEGGVGNEQFF
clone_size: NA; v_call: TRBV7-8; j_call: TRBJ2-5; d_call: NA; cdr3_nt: TGTGCCAGCGGCTCAGAGCGGTACCAAGAGACCCAGTACTTC; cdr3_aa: CASGSERYQETQYF
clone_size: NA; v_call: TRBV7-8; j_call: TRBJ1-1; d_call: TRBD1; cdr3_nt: TGTGCCAGCAGCTCCTCACAGGGGGAGGGCACTGAAGCTTTCTTT; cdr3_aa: CASSSSQGEGTEAFF
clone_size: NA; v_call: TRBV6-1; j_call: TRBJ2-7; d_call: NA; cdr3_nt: TGTGCCAGCATGTTAACCTACGAGCAGTACTTC; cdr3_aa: CASMLTYEQYF
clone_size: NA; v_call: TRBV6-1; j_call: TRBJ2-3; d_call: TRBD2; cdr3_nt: TGTGCCAGCAGCCGACTAGCGGGCACAGATACGCAGTATTTT; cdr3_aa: CASSRLAGTDTQYF
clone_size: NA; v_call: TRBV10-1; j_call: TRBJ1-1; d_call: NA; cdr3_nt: TGCGCCAGCAGAGGGAGCAAGAAGCTTTGGGGGCAGGGGAACACTGAAGCTTTCTTT; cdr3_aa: CASRGSKKLWGQGNTEAFF
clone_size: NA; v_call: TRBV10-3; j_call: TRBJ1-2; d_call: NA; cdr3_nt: TGTGCCATCACCAAAGACACGGACTATGGCTACACCTTC; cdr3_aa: CAITKDTDYGYTF
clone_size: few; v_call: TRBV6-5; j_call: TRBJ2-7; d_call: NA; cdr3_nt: TGTGCCAGCAGTTACTCAGGGAGAAGTTACGAGCAGTACTTC; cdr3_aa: CASSYSGRSYEQYF
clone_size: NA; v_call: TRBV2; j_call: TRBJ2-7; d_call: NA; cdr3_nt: TGTGCCAGCAGCCGAGGACTGGAAGGCTACGAGCAGTACTTC; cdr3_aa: CASSRGLEGYEQYF
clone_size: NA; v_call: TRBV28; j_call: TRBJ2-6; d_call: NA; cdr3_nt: TGTGCCAGCAGTCCTCCCGGCTCTGGGGCCAACGTCCTGACTTTC; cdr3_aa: CASSPPGSGANVLTF
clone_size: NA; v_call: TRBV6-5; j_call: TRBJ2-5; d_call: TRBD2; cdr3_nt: TGTGCCAGCAGGAAGCGGGGGGGCTTTGAGACCCAGTACTTC; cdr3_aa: CASRKRGGFETQYF
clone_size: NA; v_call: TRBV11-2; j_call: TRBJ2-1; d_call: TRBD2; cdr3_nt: TGTGCCAGCAGCGGTAGCGGGACTAGCGTTAATGAGCAGTTCTTC; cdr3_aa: CASSGSGTSVNEQFF
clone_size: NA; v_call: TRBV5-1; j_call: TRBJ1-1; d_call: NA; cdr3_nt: TGCGCCAGCAGCTGGGGGGGTGAAGCTTTCTTT; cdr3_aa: CASSWGGEAFF